Described below is a single T cell receptor (beta chain) sequence and its context. The target of this receptor is not known. Qualities for individual bases were not recorded, and no much larger clone is one base off. This sample stems from a study of blood T cells in healthy people across ages (dated by TCRdb to between 2015 and 2017). As for the study more broadly: In model experiments, template switching captured about one uniquely barcoded TCR beta cDNA molecule for every two T cells. Age-related changes in TCR beta repertoire diversity were measured in the study by deep sequencing normalized with unique cDNA molecular identifiers. The donors were divided into four age groups: young (average approximately 15 years), middle-aged (about 40), aged (roughly 66) and long-lived (82). To avoid experimental bias, donors of different ages were randomly spread across the sequencing lanes. The study analyzed two additional independent replicas of 1 million unique cDNA reads from the same blood draw for two donors, one aged 18 to 29 and one aged 80 or older.

To prepare the library, 5' RACE was applied. Sequencing was carried out with an Illumina HiSeq 2500. A second PCR of about 6 to 12 cycles was performed with a sample-barcoded 5' primer and a J-beta primer mix. A template-switch 5' adaptor carrying 12 random nucleotides introduced a unique molecular identifier onto each TCR beta cDNA molecule. Each sample yielded at least 2.5 million CDR3-containing paired-end reads. The Mint cDNA synthesis kit, primed by a TRBC-specific oligonucleotide, was used to synthesize first-strand cDNA from all RNA. Following uracil-DNA glycosylase treatment, a first 18-cycle PCR with universal primers M1SS and BC2_uni_R was performed on all cDNA. Per the authors' processing: Each sample was normalized by randomly selecting 1 million high-quality reads, each carrying a distinct molecular identifier. Instead of being binned into consensus sequences, reads that shared molecular identifiers were thrown out. MiTCR, run with a Q25 quality threshold and the strictest error-elimination algorithm, handled CDR3 identification, clonotype clustering and error correction. A nonparametric unseen species model with Euler transformation was used to estimate a lower bound on total TCR beta diversity. The public reads were reanalyzed by TCRdb: fastp trimming at Q25, MiXCR alignment, in-frame beta chains only. Every CDR3 protein is listed once, alongside the most common genes and DNA of its rows. None of the V and J calls come from the authors' own analysis; TCRdb made them. This sample holds about 1.8 million distinct CDR3 sequences; about 50% were observed only once. The ten top clones hold approximately 2.1% of the sample.

As encoded in the germline V gene, CDR1 is KGHSH while CDR2 is LQKENI. The CDR3 sequence holds 14 residues, the cysteine and phenylalanine included. The CDR3 DNA has 42 bases and is translated from base 1. The germline V end is reduced by 0 bases and the J end by 2 bases; junction bases left unmatched: 1. The roughly 39 donors, aged about 6 to 95 years, were systemically healthy Caucasian individuals from Russia. Each donor gave about 9.7 milliliters of peripheral blood, drawn into EDTA-treated Vacutainer tubes. PBMCs were isolated by Ficoll-Paque density-gradient centrifugation, with at least 6 million obtained per sample. Total RNA, at least 6 micrograms per sample, was extracted from PBMCs with Trizol reagent. The percentages of naive CD45RAhigh/CD27high T cells were determined by flow cytometry on a PBMC aliquot from every donor. Study-wide conclusions, independent of this receptor: Because profiling used bulk unsorted PBMCs, naive and antigen-experienced compartments could not be compared conclusively. Observed TCR beta diversity per million T cells fell roughly linearly with age, and a significant reduction was already apparent by age approximately 41. Because donor CMV infection status was unknown, age-related changes in expanded clonotypes were potentially confounded. Estimates of total diversity based on one million sequenced T cells were regarded as lower bounds and as underestimates. There was a strong correlation between observed TCR beta diversity and the percentage of naive T cells measured by flow cytometry. Compared with the aged group, the long-lived group had more naive CD4+ T cells, fewer expanded clones and increased TCR diversity, a pattern suggesting age selection.

Source material: blood. The origin of this receptor is a woman aged 40 to 50 in good health. This chain joins TRBV18 to TRBJ2-7, with TRBD1 matching 7 junction bases. The DNA sequence is as follows: TGTGCCAGCTCACCACCGACAGGGACCTACGAGCAGTACTTC. Its translation reads: CASSPPTGTYEQYF.